A few counts support the clone carrying this T cell receptor beta chain. Its antigen is not known. MiXCR, run by TCRdb on the 5' RACE reads, gives a single entry per CDR3 protein. Counted here are under 950,000 distinct CDR3 sequences, roughly 19% occurring once; the ten biggest clones make up about 19%. V lost 5 bases, J lost 8 bases, and 15 bases lay in between. CDR3 length: 13 amino acids. This sample is drawn from a study of CD8 T cells in ankylosing spondylitis. Notes on the study in general: Ankylosing spondylitis blood appeared to be characterized by a TCR beta motif of about eight highly homologous variants.

Source material: blood, either unsorted or a sorted T cell fraction (not recorded which). This receptor was taken from a male donor with ankylosing spondylitis. The chain carries TRBV12-3 or TRBV12-4 and TRBJ1-2; a weak D match, TRBD1 (5 bases). CDR3 loop: CASSLQGMWGYTF. CDR3 DNA: TGTGCCAGCAGTCTGCAGGGTATGTGGGGCTACACCTTC.